These T cell receptor beta chains were read from a single sample in a study of CD8 T cells in ankylosing spondylitis. TCRdb redid the calling of the 5' RACE reads with MiXCR, one entry per CDR3 protein. In the table there are approximately 400,000 distinct CDR3 sequences, 15% to 20% of which are singletons. The sample consisted of blood, either unsorted or a sorted T cell fraction (not recorded which). The receptors derive from a male donor with ankylosing spondylitis. Each CDR3 is given with its conserved first and last residue. A D gene is named only where the DNA matches it firmly. The listing skips clone size in some rows; elsewhere it reads once, few, many or a size class.

CDR3aa,CDR3nt,abundance,v_gene,j_gene,d_gene
CASSLDIAKNLFAGELFF,TGTGCCAGCAGCTTAGATATAGCGAAGAATCTATTTGCCGGGGAGCTGTTTTTT,-,TRBV11-2,TRBJ2-2,-
CASSSGTGGVDTQYF,TGCGCCAGCAGCTCCGGGACAGGGGGGGTAGATACGCAGTATTTT,many,TRBV5-1,TRBJ2-3,TRBD1
CASQSGGISYEQYF,TGTGCCAGCCAGTCCGGGGGCATCTCCTACGAGCAGTACTTC,-,TRBV27,TRBJ2-7,-
CASSPGQGVNEKLFF,TGTGCCAGCAGCCCCGGACAGGGCGTTAATGAAAAACTGTTTTTT,-,TRBV7-9,TRBJ1-4,TRBD1
CASSFDLGYTF,TGTGCCAGCAGTTTCGACCTTGGCTACACCTTC,-,TRBV12-3/TRBV12-4,TRBJ1-2,-
CAIRETGGEQFF,TGTGCCATCAGGGAGACAGGGGGTGAGCAGTTCTTC,many,TRBV10-3,TRBJ2-1,TRBD1
CASSLGSGPTNEKLFF,TGCGCCAGCAGCTTGGGATCGGGTCCAACTAATGAAAAACTGTTTTTT,few,TRBV5-1,TRBJ1-4,-
CSARGPGLAVYNEQFF,TGCAGTGCTAGAGGGCCGGGACTAGCGGTTTACAATGAGCAGTTCTTC,-,TRBV20-1,TRBJ2-1,TRBD2
CASSQDRGETQYF,TGTGCCAGCAGCCAGGACAGGGGAGAGACCCAGTACTTC,many,TRBV4-3,TRBJ2-5,TRBD1
CASSQTGARFKDTQYF,TGTGCCAGCTCACAGACAGGGGCCCGGTTCAAGGATACGCAGTATTTT,many,TRBV18,TRBJ2-3,TRBD1
CASSYSQSSSGNTIYF,TGTGCCAGCAGTTACAGCCAAAGCAGCTCTGGAAACACCATATATTTT,many,TRBV6-5,TRBJ1-3,-
CASSLAVQGSYEQYF,TGCGCCAGCAGCTTGGCCGTGCAGGGCTCCTACGAGCAGTACTTC,few,TRBV5-1,TRBJ2-7,-
CASSTTGVNEKLFF,TGTGCCAGCAGTACCACAGGGGTTAATGAAAAACTGTTTTTT,many,TRBV12-3/TRBV12-4,TRBJ1-4,TRBD1
CASSLGAGRSEQYF,TGCGCCAGCAGCTTGGGTGCAGGGAGGAGCGAGCAGTACTTC,-,TRBV5-1,TRBJ2-7,-
CSASEAGVGQETQYF,TGCAGTGCTAGTGAGGCCGGGGTAGGCCAAGAGACCCAGTACTTC,-,TRBV20-1,TRBJ2-5,-
CASSGYSGGRTEAFF,TGTGCCAGTAGTGGGTACTCAGGGGGTCGCACTGAAGCTTTCTTT,few,TRBV19,TRBJ1-1,TRBD1
CASSLLTETQYF,TGTGCCAGCAGCTTGCTAACGGAGACCCAGTACTTC,-,TRBV5-5,TRBJ2-5,-
CASSLGGDTEAFF,TGTGCCAGCAGTTTAGGGGGGGACACTGAAGCTTTCTTT,many,TRBV5-1,TRBJ1-1,-
CASSPGPRQPQHF,TGTGCCAGCAGCCCGGGACCCCGGCAGCCCCAGCATTTT,few,TRBV6-1,TRBJ1-5,-
CASSGGDYGYTF,TGCGCCAGCAGCGGGGGGGACTATGGCTACACCTTC,-,TRBV5-1,TRBJ1-2,-
CAWDKLNTEAFF,TGTGCCTGGGACAAATTGAACACTGAAGCTTTCTTT,-,TRBV30,TRBJ1-1,-
CSARDQGTSTGYTF,TGCAGTGCTAGAGATCAGGGGACGTCGACCGGCTACACCTTC,-,TRBV20-1,TRBJ1-2,-
CASSPWSLQGAYNEQFF,TGTGCCAGCTCACCTTGGTCGTTACAGGGGGCCTACAATGAGCAGTTCTTC,-,TRBV18,TRBJ2-1,TRBD1
CATSRHLVSGANVLTF,TGTGCCACCAGCAGACATCTTGTCTCTGGGGCCAACGTCCTGACTTTC,few,TRBV15,TRBJ2-6,-
CASSYSPGTTSYNEQFF,TGTGCCAGCAGCTATAGCCCCGGGACTACCTCCTACAATGAGCAGTTCTTC,-,TRBV11-2,TRBJ2-1,TRBD2
CASSPGQGMGSPLHF,TGTGCCAGCAGCCCAGGACAGGGAATGGGATCACCCCTCCACTTT,few,TRBV28,TRBJ1-6,TRBD1
CSVTGSGANVLTF,TGCAGCGTGACAGGGTCTGGGGCCAACGTCCTGACTTTC,many,TRBV29-1,TRBJ2-6,TRBD1
CASSLETGSNQPQHF,TGTGCCAGCAGCTTAGAGACGGGTAGCAATCAGCCCCAGCATTTT,-,TRBV7-2,TRBJ1-5,-
CASSSRQGSAFTEAFF,TGCGCCAGCAGCTCTCGACAGGGGAGTGCCTTCACTGAAGCTTTCTTT,-,TRBV5-1,TRBJ1-1,TRBD1
CASSARGHWVTGELFF,TGTGCCAGCAGCGCCCGGGGGCATTGGGTCACCGGGGAGCTGTTTTTT,-,TRBV11-2,TRBJ2-2,-
CSADTGGGHEQYF,TGCAGTGCGGATACAGGGGGCGGCCACGAGCAGTACTTC,-,TRBV20-1,TRBJ2-7,TRBD1
CASSPHGLAPGELFF,TGTGCCAGCAGTCCGCACGGACTAGCCCCCGGGGAGCTGTTTTTT,few,TRBV28,TRBJ2-2,TRBD2
CASSRNQPQHF,TGTGCCAGCAGCAGGAATCAGCCCCAGCATTTT,-,TRBV21-1,TRBJ1-5,-
CSATKTLTERGGRSTDTQYF,TGCAGTGCTACTAAGACCTTGACTGAGCGGGGGGGCCGTAGTACAGATACGCAGTATTTT,-,TRBV20-1,TRBJ2-3,TRBD2
CAISESSRNEQFF,TGTGCCATCAGTGAGTCTAGCCGCAATGAGCAGTTCTTC,-,TRBV10-3,TRBJ2-1,-
CASSLGGQGHYGYTF,TGTGCCAGCAGCCTCGGGGGACAGGGGCACTATGGCTACACCTTC,few,TRBV7-9,TRBJ1-2,TRBD1
CASSSGGLAGGTDTQYF,TGTGCCAGCAGCTCTGGGGGACTAGCGGGAGGTACAGATACGCAGTATTTT,-,TRBV5-4,TRBJ2-3,TRBD2
CASSLMVNYGYTF,TGTGCCAGCAGCTTAATGGTGAACTATGGCTACACCTTC,-,TRBV7-2,TRBJ1-2,-
CASSLRGAQGYTF,TGTGCCAGCAGCTTGCGGGGGGCACAGGGCTACACCTTC,few,TRBV5-6,TRBJ1-2,-
CASSQELAGSYEQYF,TGCGCCAGCAGCCAAGAACTAGCGGGGAGCTACGAGCAGTACTTC,-,TRBV4-3,TRBJ2-7,TRBD2
CASTLIVTGSYNEQFF,TGTGCCAGCACCCTGATCGTCACGGGGTCCTACAATGAGCAGTTCTTC,many,TRBV12-3/TRBV12-4,TRBJ2-1,-
CASSPPGRGTDTQYF,TGTGCCAGCAGCCCCCCGGGCCGGGGCACAGATACGCAGTATTTT,-,TRBV6-1,TRBJ2-3,-
CASRTPSGGNQETQYF,TGTGCCAGCCGAACCCCTAGCGGGGGGAACCAAGAGACCCAGTACTTC,many,TRBV11-2,TRBJ2-5,TRBD2